The 27 T cell receptor beta chains listed next were all sequenced from one sample in a study of CD8 T cells in Susac syndrome. With random hexamers, roughly 0.45 to 1 ug RNA was reverse transcribed. MiXCR, run by TCRdb on the immunoSEQ multiplex PCR reads, gives a single entry per CDR3 protein. The sample contains some 180,000 distinct CDR3 sequences, about 94% of which appear only once. The sample taken for sequencing was CD4+ T cells from PBMCs. All receptors derive from a human donor with Susac syndrome.

The sample holds a few counts of this clonotype. V usage is TRBV30 and J usage is TRBJ2-7, with 8 bases fitting TRBD1. The CDR3 loop spans 14 amino acids. Trimming took 5 bases from V and 3 from J; bases not matched to a gene: 9. Germline loops: CDR1 GTSNPN, CDR2 SVGIG (reference sequence). The CDR3 loop is CAWGTDRAFYEQYF. DNA of the CDR3: TGTGCCTGGGGAACGGACAGGGCTTTCTACGAGCAGTACTTC.

J is TRBJ1-1 and V is TRBV7-9, with D possibly TRBD1 on 5 matching bases. Germline CDR1 SEHNR, CDR2 FQNEAQ (reference sequence). V lost 7 bases and J lost 1, with 13 bases in between. This CDR3 region has 14 residues. The CDR3 nucleotides are TGTGCCAGCAACATGCCTGGGGGGAACACTGAAGCTTTCTTT. It translates to CASNMPGGNTEAFF. The whole variable domain, remainder taken from reference TRBV7-9 and TRBJ1-1, is DTGVSQNPRHKITKRGQNVTFRCDPISEHNRLYWYRQTLGQGPEFLTYFQNEAQLEKSRLLSDRFSAERPKGSFSTLEIQRTEQGDSAMYLCASNMPGGNTEAFFGQGTRLTVV.

The CDR3 protein is CASRDYGYTF. CDR3 in DNA: TGTGCCAGCAGAGACTATGGCTACACCTTC. This chain connects TRBV28 to TRBJ1-2; D not certain. V was cut by 6 bases and J by 3 bases, with 2 bases left in between. Per the germline V gene, CDR1 is MDHEN and CDR2 is SYDVKM. The CDR3 covers 10 residues.

V is TRBV30 and J is TRBJ1-5, with D possibly being TRBD1 (5 bases). The CDR3 sequence is 16 residues long. Looked up from germline, CDR1 is GTSNPN and CDR2 is SVGIG (reference sequence). V lost 1 base to trimming and J lost 3 bases, with 16 bases between them. This chain's CDR3 is CAWSDRPRGPNQPQHF. The DNA of the CDR3 is TGTGCCTGGAGTGACCGCCCCCGGGGACCCAATCAGCCCCAGCATTTT.

This CDR3 reads CASSLSAGGSYEQYF. The CDR3 bases are TGTGCCAGCAGCCTATCGGCGGGGGGATCCTACGAGCAGTACTTC. The chain is built from TRBV7-2 and TRBJ2-7; 8 bases map to TRBD2. J was trimmed by 1 base and V by 5 bases; bases with no gene match: 7. This CDR3 has 15 residues. Germline V gene lookup returns CDR1 SGHTA and CDR2 FQGNSA.

This clonotype was seen only once. The J gene is TRBJ1-5, the V gene TRBV20-1; the D is unclear. The V gene lost 1 base and the J gene lost 0 bases, with 4 bases spanning the gap. CDR3 length equals 13 residues. In germline, CDR1 is DFQATT, CDR2 SNEGSKA (reference sequence). The CDR3 spells CSARVNSNQPQHF. In DNA form, the CDR3 reads TGCAGTGCTAGAGTCAATAGCAATCAGCCCCAGCATTTT.

The DNA for the CDR3 is TGTGCCAGCAGCGCACACAAAGAGCTAGCCAAAAACATTCAGTACTTC. Protein product: CASSAHKELAKNIQYF. V gene TRBV7-9 combines with J gene TRBJ2-4; D not certain. Germline loops: CDR1 SEHNR, CDR2 FQNEAQ (reference sequence). This CDR3 spans 16 amino acids. The V end was cut by 5 bases, the J end by 0 bases, with 14 bases between.

The chain recombines TRBV29-1 with TRBJ1-4; 8 bases are shared with TRBD1. V dropped 8 bases and J dropped 7; count of bases not matched to a gene: 3. The germline gives CDR1 SQVTM, CDR2 ANQGSEA. This CDR3 is built from 11 residues. Here the CDR3 DNA reads TGCAGCATAGGACAGGGTGAAAAACTGTTTTTT. This sequence encodes CSIGQGEKLFF.

The chain employs TRBV2 and TRBJ2-5; 7 bases fit TRBD1. This CDR3 comprises 14 residues. Germline assignment: CDR1 SNHLY and CDR2 FYNNEI. V dropped 5 bases and J dropped 2; count of bases not matched to a gene: 5. CDR3 sequence reads: CASSQGTEQETQYF. DNA of the CDR3: TGTGCCAGCAGTCAAGGGACAGAACAAGAGACCCAGTACTTC.

This chain links TRBV28 with TRBJ2-7; D remains unclear. Germline V gene data show CDR1 as MDHEN and CDR2 as SYDVKM. This CDR3 contains 14 residues. The germline V and J ends were trimmed by 5 bases and 4 bases, with 15 bases remaining between them. This CDR3 is CASSPPGSRYEQYF. The CDR3 DNA is TGTGCCAGCAGTCCCCCGGGTAGCAGGTACGAGCAGTACTTC.

The rearrangement links TRBV20-1 to TRBJ2-4; TRBD1 matches 7 bases. This CDR3 has 17 amino acids. The germline V gene encodes CDR1 DFQATT and CDR2 SNEGSKA (reference sequence). CDR3 nucleotides: TGCAGCAGGCCGGGACAGAAGTTCTTACTAGCCAAAAACATTCAGTACTTC. It specifies CSRPGQKFLLAKNIQYF.

The rearrangement joins TRBV29-1 to TRBJ1-2, with a tentative D call TRBD1 (6 bases). Germline assignment: CDR1 SQVTM and CDR2 ANQGSEA. The germline V and J ends were trimmed by 5 bases and 7 bases, with 17 bases remaining between them. CDR3 size: 13 residues. DNA for the CDR3: TGCAGCGTTTCCGACAGGAGGGGGACTGGCTACACCTTC. Its protein is CSVSDRRGTGYTF.

This sequence joins TRBV5-6 and TRBJ2-5; 8 nucleotides align to TRBD1. This CDR3 is built from 15 residues. Per germline, CDR1 SGHDT and CDR2 YYEEEE. Trimming took 4 bases from V and 3 from J; bases not matched to a gene: 8. In nucleotides, the CDR3 is TGTGCCAGCAGCATCCGCAGGGGGCGCGAAGAGACCCAGTACTTC. The encoded protein is CASSIRRGREETQYF.

The chain joins TRBV12-3 or TRBV12-4 to TRBJ1-1; D may be TRBD1 (5 bases). The CDR3 contains 15 residues. V lost 6 bases to trimming and J lost 2 bases, with 16 bases between them. CDR3 nucleotide sequence: TGTGCCAGCAGGCGCTTGACTGGGGCTAACACTGAAGCTTTCTTT. This translates into CASRRLTGANTEAFF.

This chain joins TRBV7-9 and TRBJ1-1; 9 bases map to TRBD1. Looked up from germline, CDR1 is SEHNR and CDR2 is FQNEAQ (reference sequence). The CDR3 is 15 amino acids. Unmatched junction bases numbered 9, after V lost 0 bases and J lost 10 bases. The CDR3: CASSLASWDREGAFF. CDR3 sequence (DNA): TGTGCCAGCAGCTTAGCTTCCTGGGACAGGGAAGGAGCTTTCTTT.

V gene TRBV9 combines with J gene TRBJ2-5; 14 nucleotides align to TRBD2. Germline V gene data show CDR1 as SGDLS and CDR2 as YYNGEE. The CDR3 covers 18 residues. J gave up 1 base and V 0 bases, and 5 bases lay outside the gene matches. The CDR3 spells CASSVAGLAGGIQETQYF. CDR3 nucleotide sequence: TGTGCCAGCAGCGTAGCTGGACTAGCGGGAGGTATCCAAGAGACCCAGTACTTC.

The table lists this clonotype with a few counts. The V gene is TRBV18, the J gene TRBJ2-5; the match to TRBD1 covers 7 bases. CDR3 length: 12 residues. Looked up from germline, CDR1 is KGHSH and CDR2 is LQKENI. The V and J ends lost 5 bases and 5 bases, in that order; junction bases with no gene match: 2. CDR3 region: CASSSQGETQYF. CDR3 nucleotides: TGTGCCAGCTCATCACAGGGGGAGACCCAGTACTTC.

V gene TRBV6-1 combines with J gene TRBJ1-1, with TRBD1 matching over 7 bases. Germline CDR1 MNHNS, CDR2 SASEGT. The CDR3 runs to 13 residues. Trimming removed 5 bases from V and 4 bases from J; junction bases left unmatched: 4. In DNA, the CDR3 is TGTGCCAGCAGTCCCAGGGACAGCACTGAAGCTTTCTTT. Translating it yields CASSPRDSTEAFF.

The chain joins TRBV3-1 to TRBJ2-5, with 7 nucleotides matching TRBD2. The CDR3 loop spans 15 amino acids. V trimming: 5 bases; J trimming: 5 bases; junction bases outside the gene matches: 11. The germline V gene has CDR1 LGHDT and CDR2 YNNKEL (reference sequence). In DNA form, the CDR3 reads TGTGCCAGCAGCTCATCACTGGGGGGGGTCGAGACCCAGTACTTC. Its protein is CASSSSLGGVETQYF.

This rearrangement joins TRBV7-2 to TRBJ2-1, with D perhaps matching TRBD1 (5 bases). V lost 3 bases and J lost 6, with 12 bases in between. The germline CDR1 and CDR2 sequences are SGHTA and FQGNSA. The CDR3 has 14 amino acids. CDR3: CASSFRVGANEQFF. The CDR3 DNA reads TGTGCCAGCAGCTTCCGGGTTGGGGCCAATGAGCAGTTCTTC. Based on the CDR3 plus reference TRBV7-2 and TRBJ2-1, the full variable domain is GAGVSQSPSNKVTEKGKDVELRCDPISGHTALYWYRQSLGQGLEFLIYFQGNSAPDKSGLPSDRFSAERTGGSVSTLTIQRTQQEDSAVYLCASSFRVGANEQFFGPGTRLTVL.

The chain is built from TRBV3-1 and TRBJ2-2; D ambiguous. V was pared by 4 bases and J by 0 bases, with 12 bases between. CDR1 is LGHDT and CDR2 is YNNKEL in the germline V gene (reference sequence). The CDR3 spans 16 residues. CDR3: CASSPAWQANTGELFF. The CDR3 bases are TGTGCCAGCAGCCCCGCCTGGCAGGCGAACACCGGGGAGCTGTTTTTT.

This clonotype was seen just once. V gene TRBV20-1 combines with J gene TRBJ2-7, with 12 positions matching TRBD2. Germline loops: CDR1 DFQATT, CDR2 SNEGSKA (reference sequence). This CDR3 has 14 amino acids. V was clipped by 4 bases and J by 2 bases; unmatched bases: 3. In nucleotides, the CDR3 is TGCAGTGCTATACTAGCGGGAGGCACCTACGAGCAGTACTTC. As protein: CSAILAGGTYEQYF.

The rearrangement links TRBV20-1 to TRBJ2-7, with a weak D call TRBD1 (5 bases). Germline V gives CDR1 DFQATT, CDR2 SNEGSKA (reference sequence). The V and J ends lost 6 bases and 0 bases respectively, with 15 bases between them. The CDR3 contains 14 residues. CDR3 sequence: CSAPPGPSSYEQYF. For the CDR3, the DNA is TGCAGTGCGCCTCCAGGGCCCAGCTCCTACGAGCAGTACTTC.

The count of this clonotype is one. This chain connects TRBV30 to TRBJ2-2; D is perhaps TRBD1 (6 bases). Trimming took 2 bases from V and 6 from J, leaving 19 bases between them. The germline V gene encodes CDR1 GTSNPN and CDR2 SVGIG (reference sequence). The CDR3 runs to 16 residues. The CDR3 coding sequence is TGTGCCTGGAGTAACAGGGTCATCAGGACGTCCGGGGAGCTGTTTTTT. It yields the protein CAWSNRVIRTSGELFF.

This clonotype was counted a few times. This chain joins TRBV6-6 and TRBJ1-2, with 8 bases aligning to TRBD1. This CDR3 has 13 residues. Trimming took 6 bases from V and 6 from J; bases not matched to a gene: 6. Per the germline V gene, CDR1 is MNHNY and CDR2 is SVGAGI (reference sequence). The CDR3 loop reads CASSRTGGDGYTF. For the CDR3, the DNA is TGTGCCAGCAGCCGTACAGGGGGGGATGGCTACACCTTC.

The chain joins TRBV23-1 to TRBJ1-4; no clear D. TRBV23-1 is classed as an ORF, of uncertain function. Trimming pared 2 bases from V and 7 bases from J, leaving 8 bases between. The CDR3 sequence is 13 residues long. CDR3 region: CASSQNAGEKLFF. CDR3 DNA sequence: TGCGCCAGCAGTCAAAATGCAGGTGAAAAACTGTTTTTT.

The V and J genes are TRBV7-2 and TRBJ1-5; possibly TRBD1 for D (5 bases). Germline CDR1 and CDR2: SGHTA and FQGNSA. The V end was cut by 5 bases, the J end by 5 bases, with 13 bases between. The length of the CDR3 is 14 residues. DNA of the CDR3: TGTGCCAGCAGCGCCGGGACGGCATATCAGCCCCAGCATTTT. Its protein product is CASSAGTAYQPQHF. The variable domain in full, completed from reference TRBV7-2 and TRBJ1-5, reads GAGVSQSPSNKVTEKGKDVELRCDPISGHTALYWYRQSLGQGLEFLIYFQGNSAPDKSGLPSDRFSAERTGGSVSTLTIQRTQQEDSAVYLCASSAGTAYQPQHFGDGTRLSIL.